These 29 T cell receptor beta chains were sequenced from one sample in a study of blood T cell repertoires in COVID-19. Using immunoSEQ multiplex PCR, the repertoire was profiled, and TCRdb retains in-frame clones only, with some absent. The sample shows about 320,000 clones, approximately 91% of them seen only once. Sample: PBMCs or T cells enriched from blood (not recorded which). Source of these receptors: a man aged 60-69 years who had recovered from COVID-19.

The CDR3 loop reads CASSPKTGTSGRDTQYF. The CDR3 coding sequence is TGTGCCAGCAGCCCAAAAACCGGGACTAGCGGACGGGATACGCAGTATTTT. The J gene is TRBJ2-3, the V gene TRBV7-6, with TRBD2 matching 11 bases. This CDR3 region has 17 residues. V shed 5 bases, J shed 6 bases, and the junction held 13 bases outside the gene matches. Per germline, CDR1 SGHVS and CDR2 FNYEAQ.

The chain has TRBV3-1 (or the pseudogene TRBV3-2) and TRBJ2-7; 14 bases align to TRBD2. Trimming at V came to 0 bases and at J to 2 bases, leaving 9 bases not matched to a gene. The germline V gene encodes CDR1 LGHDT and CDR2 YNNKEL (reference sequence). The CDR3 has 19 residues. CDR3 DNA sequence: TGTGCCAGCAGCCAAGATTTTGGACTAGCGGGAGGAAACCCCTACGAGCAGTACTTC. As protein: CASSQDFGLAGGNPYEQYF.

The rearrangement joins TRBV5-4 to TRBJ2-1; D remains ambiguous. V was pared by 0 bases and J by 0 bases, with 7 bases between. This CDR3 has 15 amino acids. The germline V gene encodes CDR1 SGHNT and CDR2 YYREEE (reference sequence). CDR3 sequence (DNA): TGTGCCAGCAGCTTGGATAGCACCTCCTACAATGAGCAGTTCTTC. Its protein is CASSLDSTSYNEQFF.

The chain couples TRBV28 to TRBJ1-5; TRBD1 might be the D (6 bases). The CDR3 is 14 amino acids. Trimming stripped 1 base from V and 7 bases from J, with 11 bases between. Germline values: CDR1 MDHEN, CDR2 SYDVKM. CDR3 sequence reads: CASSLYRVGQPQHF. As DNA, the CDR3 is TGTGCCAGCAGTTTATACAGGGTGGGGCAGCCCCAGCATTTT.

The V and J genes are TRBV2 and TRBJ2-3, with TRBD2 matching over 11 bases. Per germline, CDR1 SNHLY and CDR2 FYNNEI. CDR3 length equals 15 residues. J was trimmed by 5 bases and V by 6 bases; bases with no gene match: 7. Written as DNA, the CDR3 is TGTGCCAGCAGCATATTAGCGGGAGGGGAAGATACGCAGTATTTT. Translating it yields CASSILAGGEDTQYF.

The chain joins TRBV24-1 to TRBJ2-5, with D perhaps TRBD2 (6 bases). Germline V lookup: CDR1 KGHDR, CDR2 SFDVKD. The CDR3 extends over 15 amino acids. Trimming removed 2 bases at V and 1 base at J, with 10 bases between. CDR3 residues: CATSDSRRVQETQYF. The CDR3 DNA is TGTGCCACCAGTGATTCTAGGAGGGTCCAAGAGACCCAGTACTTC.

The V call is TRBV28, the J call TRBJ2-5; no clear D gene. The CDR3 is 14 residues long. V lost 2 bases and J lost 2, with 9 bases in between. The germline gives CDR1 MDHEN, CDR2 SYDVKM. In nucleotides, the CDR3 is TGTGCCAGCAGTTTAATGCAGGCGCAAGAGACCCAGTACTTC. Translating gives CASSLMQAQETQYF.

The chain combines TRBV24-1 with TRBJ2-7; possibly TRBD1 for D (6 bases). Deletions cut 3 bases from V and 5 bases from J, with 13 bases between. There are 14 residues in the CDR3. CDR1 is KGHDR, CDR2 SFDVKD, per germline. CDR3 nucleotide sequence: TGTGCCACCAGTGATCCCGGGGCAGGGGACGAGCAGTACTTC. Protein sequence: CATSDPGAGDEQYF.

The V and J genes are TRBV4-2 and TRBJ2-4, with 10 positions matching TRBD2. CDR3 length: 16 residues. The germline CDR1 and CDR2 sequences are LGHNA and YNFKEQ. V shed 3 bases, J shed 7 bases, and the junction held 9 bases outside the gene matches. The CDR3 nucleotides are TGTGCCAGCAGCCAGGGGGAGGCTAGCGGGAGTAACATTCAGTACTTC. Protein: CASSQGEASGSNIQYF.

V usage is TRBV18 and J usage is TRBJ1-2, with TRBD1 matching over 7 bases. Germline lookup yields CDR1 KGHSH and CDR2 LQKENI. This CDR3 has 13 amino acids. Trimming cost V 3 bases and J 6 bases; bases outside gene matches: 4. The CDR3 loop reads CASSPTGSDGYTF. In DNA form, the CDR3 reads TGTGCCAGCTCACCGACAGGGAGTGATGGCTACACCTTC.

V is TRBV19 and J is TRBJ1-5, with 8 positions matching TRBD1. The germline V gene has CDR1 LNHDA and CDR2 SQIVND (reference sequence). CDR3 length equals 17 residues. V gave up 6 bases and J gave up 1 base; unmatched junction bases: 11. The CDR3 sequence is CASRPSRDRLSNQPQHF. CDR3 DNA: TGTGCCAGTAGGCCGAGCCGGGACAGGTTAAGCAATCAGCCCCAGCATTTT.

V gene TRBV5-4 combines with J gene TRBJ1-3; the D gene is possibly TRBD1 (6 bases). V shed 1 base and J shed 4 bases, with 12 bases lying between them. This CDR3 is built from 15 residues. The germline V gene encodes CDR1 SGHNT and CDR2 YYREEE (reference sequence). As DNA, the CDR3 is TGTGCCAGCAGCTTGTCATCAGGGGAAGGAAACACCATATATTTT. This translates into CASSLSSGEGNTIYF.

This clone has a single count. The gene calls are TRBV9 and TRBJ2-1; the match to TRBD2 covers 7 bases. Per the germline V gene, CDR1 is SGDLS and CDR2 is YYNGEE. V shed 4 bases, J shed 1 base, and the junction held 8 bases outside the gene matches. The CDR3 totals 16 residues. CDR3 in amino acids: CASSPGTTRSYNEQFF. CDR3 bases: TGTGCCAGCAGCCCAGGGACTACCCGGTCCTACAATGAGCAGTTCTTC.

The chain couples TRBV6-1 to TRBJ1-5, with D possibly TRBD1 on 5 matching bases. V was clipped by 0 bases and J by 4 bases, with 10 bases between them. This CDR3 region has 15 residues. Germline assignment: CDR1 MNHNS and CDR2 SASEGT. In DNA form, the CDR3 reads TGTGCCAGCAGTGAAGCAGGGGCTGGAAATCAGCCCCAGCATTTT. Amino acid sequence: CASSEAGAGNQPQHF.

V gene TRBV5-1 combines with J gene TRBJ1-2; possible D gene TRBD1, 6 bases. The CDR3 consists of 14 residues. Trimming took 7 bases from V and 0 from J, leaving 13 bases between them. Germline CDR1 reads SGHRS; CDR2 reads YFSETQ. The CDR3 region is CASSPGDSNYGYTF. The DNA for the CDR3 is TGCGCCAGCTCCCCAGGGGATTCTAACTATGGCTACACCTTC.

V is TRBV5-1 and J is TRBJ2-7; the D gene is possibly TRBD2 (5 bases). The CDR3 runs 12 residues. V was pared by 0 bases and J by 10 bases, with 11 bases between. Germline values: CDR1 SGHRS, CDR2 YFSETQ. The CDR3 loop is CASSLDGVLQYF. The DNA of the CDR3 is TGCGCCAGCAGCTTGGACGGGGTATTACAGTACTTC. The entire variable domain, with the rest obtained from reference TRBV5-1 and TRBJ2-7, is as follows: KAGVTQTPRYLIKTRGQQVTLSCSPISGHRSVSWYQQTPGQGLQFLFEYFSETQRNKGNFPGRFSGRQFSNSRSEMNVSTLELGDSALYLCASSLDGVLQYFGPGTRLTVT.

The CDR3 reads CASSPLGDEQYF. The CDR3 coding sequence is TGTGCCAGCAGCCCGTTAGGGGACGAGCAGTACTTC. The chain uses TRBV3-1 (or the pseudogene TRBV3-2) and TRBJ2-7, with D possibly matching TRBD1 (5 bases). Trimming took off 4 bases at V and 5 bases at J, with 9 bases between the two ends. Germline V CDR1 and CDR2: LGHDT, YNNKEL (reference sequence). The CDR3 covers 12 residues.

V gene TRBV5-1 combines with J gene TRBJ1-5, with 7 nucleotides matching TRBD1. After removal of 4 bases from V and 3 bases from J, the junction contained 7 bases not matched to a gene. CDR1 and CDR2 from the germline V gene are SGHRS and YFSETQ. This CDR3 spans 15 amino acids. The CDR3 spells CASSTDRENNQPQHF. For the CDR3, the DNA is TGCGCCAGCAGCACAGACAGGGAAAACAATCAGCCCCAGCATTTT.

The chain links TRBV19 to TRBJ2-7; 8 bases match TRBD1. This CDR3 is built from 14 residues. CDR1 and CDR2 from the germline V gene are LNHDA and SQIVND (reference sequence). Trimming cost V 5 bases and J 2 bases; bases outside gene matches: 5. CDR3: CASSSGQGPYEQYF. The CDR3 region has the DNA TGTGCCAGTAGTTCCGGACAGGGCCCCTACGAGCAGTACTTC.

The CDR3 DNA follows: TGTGCCAGCAGCCAATGGCGGGACGGAGAGACCCAGTACTTC. Translation: CASSQWRDGETQYF. This chain links TRBV3-1 (or the pseudogene TRBV3-2) with TRBJ2-5; possibly TRBD2 for D (6 bases). Germline assignment: CDR1 LGHDT and CDR2 YNNKEL (reference sequence). V shed 2 bases and J shed 4 bases, with 11 bases lying between them. CDR3 size: 14 residues.

The V and J genes are TRBV7-9 and TRBJ2-3; tentatively, D is TRBD1 (5 bases). Trimming took off 0 bases at V and 0 bases at J, with 10 bases between the two ends. The germline V gene encodes CDR1 SEHNR and CDR2 FQNEAQ (reference sequence). The length of the CDR3 is 16 residues. CDR3 bases: TGTGCCAGCAGCTTAGCTCGACAGCCCAGCACAGATACGCAGTATTTT. It codes for CASSLARQPSTDTQYF.

The J gene is TRBJ1-3, the V gene TRBV19, with 10 bases lining up with TRBD1. The V segment lost 3 bases and the J segment 2 bases; nucleotides outside the gene matches: 7. Germline V gene lookup returns CDR1 LNHDA and CDR2 SQIVND (reference sequence). The length of the CDR3 is 17 residues. The CDR3 nucleotides are TGTGCCAGTAGTATTCCGCCGGGACAGGGGCCTGGAAACACCATATATTTT. This encodes CASSIPPGQGPGNTIYF.

The rearrangement joins TRBV10-1 to TRBJ2-7; 12 bases match TRBD1. Germline CDR1 and CDR2: WNHNN and SYGVQD (reference sequence). Trimming at V came to 0 bases and at J to 4 bases, leaving 4 bases not matched to a gene. The CDR3 has 16 amino acids. The CDR3 DNA reads as TGCGCCAGCAGTGAGTCAAGGGACAGGGGGCGATACGAGCAGTACTTC. This translates into CASSESRDRGRYEQYF.

V gene TRBV28 combines with J gene TRBJ1-2; D is possibly TRBD1 (6 bases). The CDR3 sequence is 12 residues long. Trimming took 6 bases from V and 4 from J, leaving 9 bases between them. Germline V gives CDR1 MDHEN, CDR2 SYDVKM. CDR3 sequence: CASSTGFYGYTF. The CDR3 nucleotides read TGTGCCAGCAGCACAGGGTTCTATGGCTACACCTTC.

Notes on this clone: The same CDR3 can be traced to other DNA sequences in this sample. J is TRBJ2-2 and V is TRBV5-1, with 11 bases that match TRBD1. CDR1 and CDR2 (germline): SGHRS, YFSETQ. The CDR3 is 15 residues long. V trimming: 4 bases; J trimming: 3 bases; junction bases outside the gene matches: 2. CDR3 residues: CASSPGQGDTGELFF. The CDR3 DNA reads TGCGCCAGCAGCCCGGGACAGGGGGACACCGGGGAGCTGTTTTTT. The complete variable domain, with remaining parts taken from reference TRBV5-1 and TRBJ2-2, reads KAGVTQTPRYLIKTRGQQVTLSCSPISGHRSVSWYQQTPGQGLQFLFEYFSETQRNKGNFPGRFSGRQFSNSRSEMNVSTLELGDSALYLCASSPGQGDTGELFFGEGSRLTVL.

The J gene is TRBJ2-5, the V gene TRBV15; TRBD2 matches 8 bases. The germline gives CDR1 LNHNV, CDR2 YYDKDF (reference sequence). Trimming cost V 4 bases and J 5 bases; bases outside gene matches: 9. This CDR3 has 15 amino acids. The DNA of the CDR3 is TGTGCCACCAGCATTCAAGCGGGAGTTGGGGAGACCCAGTACTTC. It codes for CATSIQAGVGETQYF.

The chain carries TRBV7-2 and TRBJ2-1; 7 bases are a match to TRBD1. The CDR3 has 16 amino acids. V gave up 1 base and J gave up 10 bases; unmatched junction bases: 13. Per the germline V gene, CDR1 is SGHTA and CDR2 is FQGNSA. The CDR3 sequence: CASSLGVRTGLGEQFF. CDR3 DNA: TGTGCCAGCAGCTTAGGGGTTCGGACAGGCCTGGGGGAGCAGTTCTTC.

Concerning this clone: The sample contains more than one DNA sequence encoding this CDR3. The chain couples TRBV5-1 to TRBJ1-4; no definite D call. Germline V gene data show CDR1 as SGHRS and CDR2 as YFSETQ. V was trimmed by 0 bases and J by 0 bases, leaving 6 bases between them. The CDR3 is made up of 15 amino acids. The CDR3 region has the DNA TGCGCCAGCAGCTTGGTCGGTGCAACTAATGAAAAACTGTTTTTT. Its translation is CASSLVGATNEKLFF.

This chain links TRBV7-2 with TRBJ2-7; possibly TRBD2 for D (6 bases). This CDR3 comprises 13 residues. The V gene lost 2 bases and the J gene lost 2 bases, with 7 bases spanning the gap. The germline V gene has CDR1 SGHTA and CDR2 FQGNSA. As DNA, the CDR3 is TGTGCCAGCAGCTTACAGCGGGCCTACGAGCAGTACTTC. It yields the protein CASSLQRAYEQYF.